The rows below give T cell receptor beta chains drawn from one sample of a study of blood T cell repertoires in COVID-19. Sequencing used immunoSEQ multiplex PCR; TCRdb keeps in-frame clones, though not all of them. The sample carries roughly 180,000 clones, about 84% recorded once. Sequencing used peripheral blood. All receptors come from a woman aged 25 to 39 with acute or convalescent COVID-19. Both conserved end residues are part of each CDR3. Fields, in order: V gene, J gene, D gene, clone size, CDR3 DNA, CDR3 protein. The D gene is left open where the match is weak. The listing skips clone size in some rows; elsewhere it reads once, few, many or a size class.

TRBV7-6	TRBJ2-2	TRBD2	NA	TGTGCCAGCAGCTCAACTAGCGGGGGTTACACCGGGGAGCTGTTTTTT	CASSSTSGGYTGELFF
TRBV20-1	TRBJ2-1	NA	NA	TGCAGTGTTCAGAATGAGCAGTTCTTC	CSVQNEQFF
TRBV19	TRBJ1-6	NA	NA	TGTGCCAGTAGTCTACACTGGAGCTCCTATAATTCACCCCTCCACTTT	CASSLHWSSYNSPLHF
TRBV7-2	TRBJ2-7	NA	NA	TGTGCCAGCAGCTTAGGGGTTAGTGGGCAGGGTAGGTACGAGCAGTACTTC	CASSLGVSGQGRYEQYF
TRBV4-2	TRBJ1-6	TRBD1	NA	TGTGCCAGCAGCCTGGACGGAGACAGGGGTAATTCACCCCTCCACTTT	CASSLDGDRGNSPLHF
TRBV19	TRBJ1-5	NA	NA	TGTGCCAGTAGCTCTAATAACCAGGGATGGCCCCAGCATTTT	CASSSNNQGWPQHF
TRBV3-1/TRBV3-2	TRBJ2-4	TRBD1	NA	TGTGCCAGCAGCCAAGATCTTGCAGGGGGCTGGGCCAAAAACATTCAGTACTTC	CASSQDLAGGWAKNIQYF
TRBV19	TRBJ2-7	NA	NA	TGTGCCAGTAGTATAGGCGGCTCCGCTTCCGAGCAGTACTTC	CASSIGGSASEQYF
TRBV28	TRBJ1-3	TRBD1	NA	TGTGCCAGCAGCCGCCGCCGGGACAGGGGCAGAGGCACCATATATTTT	CASSRRRDRGRGTIYF
TRBV13	TRBJ1-1	NA	NA	TGTGCCAGCACTCAGGAGGGGAACACTGAAGCTTTCTTT	CASTQEGNTEAFF
TRBV11-2	TRBJ2-2	TRBD2	NA	TGTGCCAGCAGCGCTGAGGCCGGGACTAGCGGGAGAACCGGGGAGCTGTTTTTT	CASSAEAGTSGRTGELFF
TRBV7-9	TRBJ1-1	TRBD1	NA	TGTGCCAGCAGCGCCGGAGGGGGCTCGAACACTGAAGCTTTCTTT	CASSAGGGSNTEAFF
TRBV28	TRBJ1-5	NA	NA	TGTGCCAGCAGTATCCCCGAGGGAGATAGCAATCAGCCCCAGCATTTT	CASSIPEGDSNQPQHF
TRBV5-1	TRBJ2-6	TRBD1	NA	TGCGCCAGCAGCTCTAAGTGGTGGGACAGGGAATCCGGGGCCAACGTCCTGACTTTC	CASSSKWWDRESGANVLTF
TRBV15	TRBJ2-5	NA	NA	TGTGCCACCAGCAGAGATAAGGGGGTGGGTGGTGAGACCCAGTACTTC	CATSRDKGVGGETQYF
TRBV30	TRBJ2-7	TRBD1	NA	TGTGCCTGGAGTTTTGACAGGGGGCCCTACGAGCAGTACTTC	CAWSFDRGPYEQYF
TRBV5-4	TRBJ1-2	NA	NA	TGTGCCAGCAGCTTGGGCGGCAACTATGGCTACACCTTC	CASSLGGNYGYTF
TRBV29-1	TRBJ1-2	TRBD1	NA	TGCAGCGTCGGCGTAAGGGGGCATTATGGCTACACCTTC	CSVGVRGHYGYTF
TRBV12-3/TRBV12-4	TRBJ2-5	NA	NA	TGTGCCAGCAGTTCTGGCGAGACCCAGTACTTC	CASSSGETQYF
TRBV27	TRBJ1-1	NA	NA	TGTGCCAGCAGTTTAACCCCAGGGGCTCTGACGAACACTGAAGCTTTCTTT	CASSLTPGALTNTEAFF
TRBV7-8	TRBJ2-5	NA	NA	TGTGCCAGCAGCCCTGGGGCCCCAGAGACCCAGTACTTC	CASSPGAPETQYF
TRBV2	TRBJ1-6	NA	few	TGTGCCAGCAGTGAACAGGGTTTACGCGCCAATTCACCCCTCCACTTT	CASSEQGLRANSPLHF
TRBV7-6	TRBJ2-5	TRBD1	NA	TGTGCCAGCAGCTTTGGGACAGACAGACAAGAGACCCAGTACTTC	CASSFGTDRQETQYF
TRBV5-6	TRBJ1-4	NA	NA	TGTGCCAGCAGCACCCACAGACTACTTAATGAAAAACTGTTTTTT	CASSTHRLLNEKLFF
TRBV10-3	TRBJ1-5	TRBD1	NA	TGTGCCATCAGTGATGGGCAGGGGGCCAATCAGCCCCAGCATTTT	CAISDGQGANQPQHF
TRBV28	TRBJ2-7	TRBD2	NA	TGTGCCAGCACCATCGGAGGGCGGGAGGGCCTATACGAGCAGTACTTC	CASTIGGREGLYEQYF
TRBV7-9	TRBJ2-7	TRBD1	NA	TGTGCCAGCAGCACCCGGACAGGGCTTTCCTACGAGCAGTACTTC	CASSTRTGLSYEQYF
TRBV7-2	TRBJ2-7	NA	once	TGTGCCAGCAGGAGGGAAGATCTCTCCTACGAGCAGTACTTC	CASRREDLSYEQYF
TRBV20-1	TRBJ2-1	TRBD2	NA	TGCAGTGCGAGTCCGGTAGCGGGGCGATACAATGAGCAGTTCTTC	CSASPVAGRYNEQFF
TRBV27	TRBJ2-5	TRBD2	NA	TGTGCCAGCAGTCCCCTGACTAGCGGGAGAGAGACCCAGTACTTC	CASSPLTSGRETQYF
TRBV7-2	TRBJ2-7	NA	NA	TGTGCCAGCAGCTTAGGGGGGTTCGCGGGAACATACGAGCAGTACTTC	CASSLGGFAGTYEQYF
TRBV27	TRBJ1-2	NA	once	TGTGCCAGCAGTAAGGACAAGACCTATGGCTACACCTTC	CASSKDKTYGYTF
TRBV5-4	TRBJ1-5	TRBD1	NA	TGTGCCAGCAGCTATGGGACAGGGAGTCAGCCCCAGCATTTT	CASSYGTGSQPQHF
TRBV15	TRBJ1-1	NA	NA	TGTGCCACCAGCCCGCACCGGGGGGTGAACACTGAAGCTTTCTTT	CATSPHRGVNTEAFF
TRBV4-1	TRBJ2-7	TRBD1	NA	TGCGCCAGCAGCCATGCCGGGGACAGGGTCACCTACGAGCAGTACTTC	CASSHAGDRVTYEQYF
TRBV25-1	TRBJ1-2	NA	NA	TGTGCCAGCGCCCTGGGGGGGGGCTACACCTTC	CASALGGGYTF
TRBV19	TRBJ2-3	TRBD1	NA	TGTGCCAGTAGTGTGGACAGGAACACAGATACGCAGTATTTT	CASSVDRNTDTQYF
TRBV9	TRBJ2-5	NA	NA	TGTGCCAGCAGCGCAAGTACTAGGACGGAGACCCAGTACTTC	CASSASTRTETQYF
TRBV5-6	TRBJ2-7	TRBD2	NA	TGTGCCAGCAGCGTAGGACTAGCGGGGGTCGAGCAGTACTTC	CASSVGLAGVEQYF
TRBV28	TRBJ2-7	NA	NA	TGTGCCAGCAGTTTATGGGTTGAGGGTGGGGTGGGCTCCTACGAGCAGTACTTC	CASSLWVEGGVGSYEQYF
TRBV10-3	TRBJ1-2	NA	NA	TGTGCCATCAGTGCAGATGGGAGGGGCAACTATGGCTACACCTTC	CAISADGRGNYGYTF
TRBV10-3	TRBJ2-7	NA	many	TGTGCCATCAGTGTGCCCCAGAAGTCCTACGAGCAGTACTTC	CAISVPQKSYEQYF
TRBV19	TRBJ2-7	NA	NA	TGTGCCAGTAGTATAGGAGGCTCGGGAAGCGGCTCCTACGAGCAGTACTTC	CASSIGGSGSGSYEQYF
TRBV5-6	TRBJ2-2	TRBD2	NA	TGTGCCAGCAGCTTGGTACTAGCGGGGAGGAAAACCGGGGAGCTGTTTTTT	CASSLVLAGRKTGELFF
TRBV7-6	TRBJ2-1	NA	NA	TGTGCCAGCAGCTTGGGCAGAGCCTACAATGAGCAGTTCTTC	CASSLGRAYNEQFF